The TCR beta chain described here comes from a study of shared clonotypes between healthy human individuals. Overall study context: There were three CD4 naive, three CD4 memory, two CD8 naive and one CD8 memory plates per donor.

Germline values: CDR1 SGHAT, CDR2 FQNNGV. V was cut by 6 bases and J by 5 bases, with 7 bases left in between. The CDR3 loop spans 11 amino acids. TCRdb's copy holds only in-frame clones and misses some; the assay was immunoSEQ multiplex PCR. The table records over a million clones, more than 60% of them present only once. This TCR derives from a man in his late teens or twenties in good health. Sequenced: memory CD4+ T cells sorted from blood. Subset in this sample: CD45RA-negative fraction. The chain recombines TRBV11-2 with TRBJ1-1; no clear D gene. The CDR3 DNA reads TGTGCCAGCAGATCGAATACTGAAGCTTTCTTT. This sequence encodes CASRSNTEAFF. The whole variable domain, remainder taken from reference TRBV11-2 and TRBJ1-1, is EAGVAQSPRYKIIEKRQSVAFWCNPISGHATLYWYQQILGQGPKLLIQFQNNGVVDDSQLPKDRFSAERLKGVDSTLKIQPAKLEDSAVYLCASRSNTEAFFGQGTRLTVV.